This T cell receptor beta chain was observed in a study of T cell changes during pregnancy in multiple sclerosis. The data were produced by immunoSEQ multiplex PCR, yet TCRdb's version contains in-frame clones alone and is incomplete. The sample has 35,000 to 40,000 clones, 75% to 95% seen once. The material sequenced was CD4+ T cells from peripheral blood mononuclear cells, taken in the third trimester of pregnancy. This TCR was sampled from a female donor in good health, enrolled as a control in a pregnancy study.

This CDR3 reads CASTVGEPEAFF. CDR3 nucleotides: TGTGCCAGCACCGTAGGGGAACCTGAAGCTTTCTTT. V and J are TRBV6-1 and TRBJ1-1; TRBD1 is a possible D gene (5 bases). The V gene's germline CDR1 is MNHNS and CDR2 SASEGT. V lost 7 bases, J lost 6 bases, and 12 bases lay in between. CDR3 length: 12 amino acids.